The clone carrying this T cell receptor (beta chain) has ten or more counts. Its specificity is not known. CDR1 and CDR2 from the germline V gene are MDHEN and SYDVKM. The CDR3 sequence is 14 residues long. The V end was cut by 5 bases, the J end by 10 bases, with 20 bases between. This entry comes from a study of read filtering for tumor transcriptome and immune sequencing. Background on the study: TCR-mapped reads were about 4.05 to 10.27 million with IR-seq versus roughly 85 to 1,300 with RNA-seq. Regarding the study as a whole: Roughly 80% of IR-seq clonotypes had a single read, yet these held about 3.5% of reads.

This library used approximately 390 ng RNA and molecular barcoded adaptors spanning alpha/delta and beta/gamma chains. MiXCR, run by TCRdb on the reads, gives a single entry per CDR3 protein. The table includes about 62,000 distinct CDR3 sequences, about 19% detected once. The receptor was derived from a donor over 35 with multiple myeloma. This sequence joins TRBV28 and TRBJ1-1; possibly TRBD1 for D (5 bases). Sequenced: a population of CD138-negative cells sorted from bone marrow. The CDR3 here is CASSLNGDAGGAFF. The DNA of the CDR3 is TGTGCCAGCAGTCTGAACGGGGACGCCGGAGGAGCTTTCTTT.